This entry lists 5 T cell receptor beta chains sequenced from one sample in a study of cytomegalovirus exposure and HLA in healthy donors. Primers for the PCR totalled 60 Vbeta and 13 Jbeta. Produced via immunoSEQ multiplex PCR; TCRdb's table is partial and in-frame only. The sample includes 140,000 or so clones, roughly four fifths seen only once; the top ten take under 10%. The sample comprised PBMCs. These receptors were obtained from a woman aged 55-70 years in good health and CMV-seropositive.

The sample holds a few counts of this clone. The chain is built from TRBV19 and TRBJ1-1; 9 bases line up with TRBD1. The CDR3 length is 16 residues. J was trimmed by 1 base and V by 5 bases; bases with no gene match: 8. The germline gives CDR1 LNHDA, CDR2 SQIVND (reference sequence). CDR3 sequence reads: CASSPGTGPGNTEAFF. The CDR3 DNA reads as TGTGCCAGTAGTCCCGGGACAGGGCCGGGGAACACTGAAGCTTTCTTT. The full variable domain, completed using reference TRBV19 and TRBJ1-1, is DGGITQSPKYLFRKEGQNVTLSCEQNLNHDAMYWYRQDPGQGLRLIYYSQIVNDFQKGDIAEGYSVSREKKESFPLTVTSAQKNPTAFYLCASSPGTGPGNTEAFFGQGTRLTVV.

The chain has TRBV30 and TRBJ1-1; perhaps TRBD1 as D (5 bases). V lost 4 bases and J lost 7, with 16 bases in between. The CDR3 contains 13 residues. The germline gives CDR1 GTSNPN, CDR2 SVGIG (reference sequence). The CDR3 protein is CAWNPGPGVEAFF. CDR3 in DNA: TGTGCCTGGAACCCGGGACCGGGGGTTGAAGCTTTCTTT.

The chain carries TRBV7-2 and TRBJ2-2, with unresolved D. The CDR3 is made up of 13 amino acids. Germline loops: CDR1 SGHTA, CDR2 FQGNSA. The ends were cut back, 5 bases at V and 5 bases at J, with 9 bases in the middle. Here the CDR3 DNA reads TGTGCCAGCAGCCCCCCCTTTACCGGGGAGCTGTTTTTT. Encoded protein: CASSPPFTGELFF.

This chain links TRBV6-1 with TRBJ1-2; D is unresolved. Between the trimmed V and J ends, which lost 8 bases and 8 bases, there was a span of 18 bases. CDR1 is MNHNS and CDR2 is SASEGT in the germline V gene. The length of the CDR3 is 13 residues. The CDR3 DNA follows: TGTGCCAGCGGCGGTGGGTACGAGTTCGGCTACACCTTC. Its translation is CASGGGYEFGYTF.

In its sample, this clone was seen once. The CDR3, as DNA: TGTGCCAGCAGCTTGGGAGCGGGGGAATGGGTTTCACCCCTCCACTTT. Protein: CASSLGAGEWVSPLHF. J is TRBJ1-6 and V is TRBV5-6; perhaps TRBD1 as D (5 bases). The V and J ends lost 0 bases and 9 bases respectively, with 16 bases between them. CDR3 length equals 16 residues. Germline V CDR1 and CDR2: SGHDT, YYEEEE.